These 21 T cell receptor beta chains were sequenced from one sample in a study of blood T cell repertoires in COVID-19. Assay used: immunoSEQ multiplex PCR; TCRdb lists only in-frame clones, some missing. In the table there are some 130,000 clones, roughly 91% of which are singletons. Sequencing was carried out using peripheral blood. These receptor sequences come from a man in his sixties with COVID-19, enrolled during active disease.

The chain combines TRBV28 with TRBJ1-2; the D is unclear. Trimming removed 5 bases at V and 1 base at J, with 8 bases between. Germline V lookup: CDR1 MDHEN, CDR2 SYDVKM. This CDR3 is 13 amino acids long. The CDR3 loop is CASSLRGNYGYTF. CDR3 sequence (DNA): TGTGCCAGCAGTCTGCGGGGTAACTATGGCTACACCTTC.

CDR3 coding DNA: TGTGCCAGTAGTGGAATGATAATACCGGGACTGACTGAAGCTTTCTTT. Its translation is CASSGMIIPGLTEAFF. The genes are TRBV19 and TRBJ1-1, with a weak D call TRBD1 (5 bases). Germline V gives CDR1 LNHDA, CDR2 SQIVND (reference sequence). Trimming pared 5 bases from V and 5 bases from J, leaving 21 bases between. The CDR3 totals 16 residues.

The rearrangement uses TRBV5-5 and TRBJ1-2, with TRBD1 as a possible D gene (5 bases). Germline assignment: CDR1 SGHKS and CDR2 YYEKEE (reference sequence). V lost 6 bases and J 5 bases, leaving 17 bases between the germline ends. CDR3 length: 14 amino acids. The CDR3 spells CASNRLTGGYGYTF. The CDR3 nucleotides read TGTGCCAGCAACCGCCTCACAGGCGGTTATGGCTACACCTTC.

V and J are TRBV5-1 and TRBJ1-1; tentatively, D is TRBD1 (6 bases). The CDR3 consists of 13 residues. V lost 0 bases, J lost 9 bases, and 12 bases lay in between. Germline CDR1 SGHRS, CDR2 YFSETQ. The CDR3 DNA is TGCGCCAGCAGCTTGGGTGGACAGCCGAAAGCTTTCTTT. It is translated as CASSLGGQPKAFF.

The V call is TRBV15, the J call TRBJ2-6; perhaps TRBD1 as D (7 bases). The CDR3 extends over 19 amino acids. V shed 0 bases and J shed 0 bases, with 15 bases lying between them. The germline CDR1 and CDR2 sequences are LNHNV and YYDKDF (reference sequence). The CDR3 protein is CATSREWGAGGSGANVLTF. The CDR3, as DNA: TGTGCCACCAGCAGAGAGTGGGGGGCAGGGGGCTCTGGGGCCAACGTCCTGACTTTC.

The V gene is TRBV4-1, the J gene TRBJ1-1; maybe TRBD1 (5 bases). The V gene's germline CDR1 is MGHRA and CDR2 YSYEKL. V lost 0 bases and J 13 bases, leaving 12 bases between the germline ends. The CDR3 has 12 amino acids. The DNA for the CDR3 is TGCGCCAGCAGCCAAGACAGGGTCCCGGGTTTCTTT. Its protein is CASSQDRVPGFF.

The chain joins TRBV19 to TRBJ2-1; D possibly corresponds to TRBD2 (7 bases). The length of the CDR3 is 16 residues. With 7 bases removed from V and 8 bases from J, the gap between germline ends came to 24 bases. The V gene's germline CDR1 is LNHDA and CDR2 SQIVND (reference sequence). This CDR3 is CASTSGWGGPVDEQFF. In DNA form, the CDR3 reads TGTGCCAGTACCTCTGGGTGGGGGGGGCCAGTCGATGAGCAGTTCTTC. The variable domain in full, with the rest retrieved from reference TRBV19 and TRBJ2-1, is DGGITQSPKYLFRKEGQNVTLSCEQNLNHDAMYWYRQDPGQGLRLIYYSQIVNDFQKGDIAEGYSVSREKKESFPLTVTSAQKNPTAFYLCASTSGWGGPVDEQFFGPGTRLTVL.

The CDR3 reads CASSYTPTGGTAYEQYF. CDR3 nucleotide sequence: TGTGCCAGCAGTTACACTCCTACCGGGGGAACGGCCTACGAGCAGTACTTC. This rearrangement joins TRBV6-2 or TRBV6-3 to TRBJ2-7; D perhaps matches TRBD2 (6 bases). The germline CDR1 and CDR2 sequences are MNHEY and SVGEGT. The CDR3 covers 17 residues. Between the trimmed V and J ends, which lost 2 bases and 2 bases, there was a span of 19 bases.

CDR3 residues: CASNQGLGELFF. CDR3 in DNA: TGTGCCAGTAATCAGGGGCTAGGGGAGCTGTTTTTT. The J gene is TRBJ2-2, the V gene TRBV19, with a weak D call TRBD1 (6 bases). The CDR3 covers 12 residues. Trimming pared 7 bases from V and 8 bases from J, leaving 11 bases between. Germline-derived CDR1 and CDR2 are LNHDA and SQIVND (reference sequence).

This clone occurred once. The CDR3 region is CASSESTGDRVTQYF. As DNA, the CDR3 is TGTGCCAGCAGTGAATCGACAGGAGATCGGGTTACGCAGTATTTT. The chain uses TRBV2 and TRBJ2-3, with D possibly matching TRBD1 (6 bases). The V and J ends lost 2 bases and 8 bases respectively, with 17 bases between them. The CDR3 totals 15 residues. Germline CDR1 SNHLY, CDR2 FYNNEI.

The chain employs TRBV7-2 and TRBJ1-6; possible D gene TRBD1, 5 bases. V was shortened by 6 bases and J by 9 bases, with 15 bases between the two germline ends. Germline V gene lookup returns CDR1 SGHTA and CDR2 FQGNSA. The CDR3 is made up of 14 amino acids. DNA for the CDR3: TGTGCCAGCAGTCGTGACCGGGGGTTTTCACCCCTCCACTTT. Its protein product is CASSRDRGFSPLHF.

DNA of the CDR3: TGTGCCAGCAGCTTGGTCAGGGGGCGTGACACTGAAGCTTTCTTT. Its protein product is CASSLVRGRDTEAFF. The gene calls are TRBV5-6 and TRBJ1-1; the match to TRBD1 covers 8 bases. The CDR3 is 15 residues long. Germline V gene data show CDR1 as SGHDT and CDR2 as YYEEEE. The V and J ends lost 0 bases and 3 bases, in that order; junction bases with no gene match: 4.

V gene TRBV14 combines with J gene TRBJ1-1, with 9 bases matching TRBD1. The junction had 7 bases not matched to a gene; V was cut back by 1 base and J by 4 bases. Germline loops: CDR1 SGHDN, CDR2 FVKESK. The CDR3 sequence is 16 residues long. The CDR3 here is CASSQAWTGVFTEAFF. The DNA for the CDR3 is TGTGCCAGCAGCCAAGCTTGGACAGGGGTTTTCACTGAAGCTTTCTTT.

The chain uses TRBV6-2 or TRBV6-3 and TRBJ1-5; D might be TRBD1 (5 bases). The germline gives CDR1 MNHEY, CDR2 SVGEGT. This CDR3 has 14 amino acids. V lost 5 bases, J lost 7 bases, and 15 bases lay in between. The CDR3 loop reads CASSGAGSQQPQHF. Here the CDR3 DNA reads TGTGCCAGCAGTGGGGCTGGGTCCCAGCAGCCCCAGCATTTT.

The V gene is TRBV12-5, the J gene TRBJ1-2; tentatively, D is TRBD1 (5 bases). Germline V gene data show CDR1 as LGHNT and CDR2 as FRNRAP. V was clipped by 7 bases and J by 3 bases, with 12 bases between them. The CDR3 has 13 residues. CDR3 amino acids: CASAPLTDYGYTF. The CDR3 bases are TGTGCTAGTGCCCCTTTGACAGACTATGGCTACACCTTC.

The J gene is TRBJ1-3, the V gene TRBV10-3; 7 bases are a match to TRBD1. Germline assignment: CDR1 ENHRY and CDR2 SYGVKD. The V gene end was trimmed by 3 bases and the J gene end by 0 bases; junction bases not matched to a gene: 5. This CDR3 has 16 residues. The DNA for the CDR3 is TGTGCCATCAGTGAAGGGGGCGGAAGCTCTGGAAACACCATATATTTT. Its translation is CAISEGGGSSGNTIYF.

This clone has a single count. This sequence joins TRBV5-1 and TRBJ2-5; 13 positions match TRBD2. The CDR3 contains 14 residues. CDR1 and CDR2 from the germline V gene are SGHRS and YFSETQ. The ends lost 4 bases at V and 5 bases at J; junction bases unmatched: 2. The CDR3 protein is CASSLGLAGETQYF. In DNA, the CDR3 is TGCGCCAGCAGCCTGGGACTAGCGGGGGAGACCCAGTACTTC.

J is TRBJ2-7 and V is TRBV7-3, with 11 bases identical to TRBD2. With 5 bases clipped from V and 5 bases from J, the junction kept 8 bases outside the gene matches. The CDR3 is 15 amino acids. Germline CDR1 and CDR2: SGHTA and FQGTGA. The CDR3 DNA sequence: TGTGCCAGCAGCGCATTAGCGGGGGGGCGGAACGAGCAGTACTTC. Protein: CASSALAGGRNEQYF.

CDR3 coding DNA: TGCAGCGCGTCCCGTGGAAACACCATATATTTT. Its protein is CSASRGNTIYF. The genes are TRBV29-1 and TRBJ1-3, with D uncertain. Germline assignment: CDR1 SQVTM and CDR2 ANQGSEA. This CDR3 has 11 amino acids. V shed 7 bases and J shed 3 bases, with 7 bases lying between them.

This chain joins TRBV29-1 and TRBJ1-2; D unresolved. This CDR3 region has 12 residues. Germline V gives CDR1 SQVTM, CDR2 ANQGSEA. V was trimmed by 4 bases and J by 8 bases, leaving 14 bases between them. The CDR3 loop reads CSVGEGGAGYTF. The CDR3 bases are TGCAGCGTTGGGGAGGGCGGTGCCGGCTACACCTTC.

The V and J genes are TRBV5-4 and TRBJ1-2; 8 positions agree with TRBD1. J lost 4 bases, V lost 3 bases, and 8 bases had no gene match. This CDR3 spans 15 amino acids. From germline, CDR1 is SGHNT and CDR2 YYREEE (reference sequence). CDR3 sequence (DNA): TGTGCCAGCAGCTCACAGGGGGAACGGGGCTATGGCTACACCTTC. Its protein is CASSSQGERGYGYTF.